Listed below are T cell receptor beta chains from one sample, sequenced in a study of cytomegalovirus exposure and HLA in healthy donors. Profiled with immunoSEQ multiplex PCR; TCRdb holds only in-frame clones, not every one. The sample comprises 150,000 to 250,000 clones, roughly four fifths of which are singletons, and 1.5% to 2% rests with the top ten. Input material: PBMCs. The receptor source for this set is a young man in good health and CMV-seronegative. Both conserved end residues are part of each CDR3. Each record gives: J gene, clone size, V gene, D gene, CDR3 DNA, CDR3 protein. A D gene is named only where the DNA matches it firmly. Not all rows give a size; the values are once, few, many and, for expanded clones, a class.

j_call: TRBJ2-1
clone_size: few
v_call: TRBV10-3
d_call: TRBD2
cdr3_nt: TGTGCCTCGTGGACTAGCGTCTACAATGAGCAGTTCTTC
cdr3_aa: CASWTSVYNEQFF

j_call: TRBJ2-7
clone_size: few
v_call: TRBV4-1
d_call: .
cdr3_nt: TGCGCCAGCAGCCAAGATGACGGAGGCAGGACTACCTACGAGCAGTACTTC
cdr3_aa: CASSQDDGGRTTYEQYF

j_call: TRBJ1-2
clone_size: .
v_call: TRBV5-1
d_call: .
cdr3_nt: TGCGCCAGCAGCTTGGAGGGTTGGGGGGGCGGCGGCGACTATGGCTACACCTTC
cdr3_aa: CASSLEGWGGGGDYGYTF

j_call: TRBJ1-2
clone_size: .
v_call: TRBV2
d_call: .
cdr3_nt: TGTGCCAGCAGTGTCAACAGAGCTAACTATGGCTACACCTTC
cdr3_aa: CASSVNRANYGYTF

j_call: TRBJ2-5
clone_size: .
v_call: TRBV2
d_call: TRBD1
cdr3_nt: TGTGCCAGCATGGGACAGGGGGAAGAGACCCAGTACTTC
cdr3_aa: CASMGQGEETQYF

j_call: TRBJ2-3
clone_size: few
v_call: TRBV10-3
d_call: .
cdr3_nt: TGTGCCATCAGAACTTTCACAGATACGCAGTATTTT
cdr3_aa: CAIRTFTDTQYF

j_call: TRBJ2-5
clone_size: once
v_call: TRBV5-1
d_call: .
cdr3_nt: TGCGCCAGCAGCTCCGGGACACCCCAAGAGACCCAGTACTTC
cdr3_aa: CASSSGTPQETQYF

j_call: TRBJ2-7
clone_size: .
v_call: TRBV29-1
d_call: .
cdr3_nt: TGCAGCGTTGACCCGGCAGGTCAGTTCGACGAGCAGTACTTC
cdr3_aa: CSVDPAGQFDEQYF

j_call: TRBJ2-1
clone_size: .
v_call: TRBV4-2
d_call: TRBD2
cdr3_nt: TGTGCCAGCAGCCAGAACAGCGGGGGGGGGCAGTTCTTC
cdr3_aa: CASSQNSGGGQFF

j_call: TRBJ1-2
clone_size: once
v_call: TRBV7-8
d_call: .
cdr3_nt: TGTGCCAGCAGCTTAAATCCTTGGGAGGGTTCTAAGAGGGGCTACACCTTC
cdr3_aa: CASSLNPWEGSKRGYTF

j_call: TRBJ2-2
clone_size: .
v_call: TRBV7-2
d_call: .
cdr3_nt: TGTGCCAGCAGGCAGCAGGGATCTACCGGGGAGCTGTTTTTT
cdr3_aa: CASRQQGSTGELFF

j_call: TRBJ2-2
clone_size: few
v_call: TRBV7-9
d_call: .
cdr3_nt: TGTGCCAGCAGATATACCGGGGAGCTGTTTTTT
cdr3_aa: CASRYTGELFF

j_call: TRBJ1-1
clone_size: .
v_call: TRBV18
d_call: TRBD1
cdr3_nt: TGTGCCAGCTCAGCAGGGGGCGGGAACACTGAAGCTTTCTTT
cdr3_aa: CASSAGGGNTEAFF

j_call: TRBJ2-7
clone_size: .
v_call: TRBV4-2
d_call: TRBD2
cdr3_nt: TGTGCCAGCAGCCAAACGGGAGGTCCAGCCTACGAGCAGTACTTC
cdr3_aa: CASSQTGGPAYEQYF

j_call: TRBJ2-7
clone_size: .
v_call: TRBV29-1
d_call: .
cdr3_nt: TGCAGCGTTGAAGATACCTACGAGCAGTACTTC
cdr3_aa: CSVEDTYEQYF

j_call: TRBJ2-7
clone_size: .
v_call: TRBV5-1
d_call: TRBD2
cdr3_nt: TGCGCCAGCAGCTTGATTGTGGGAGGGCCCGGGAGCGCCTACGAGCAGTACTTC
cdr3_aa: CASSLIVGGPGSAYEQYF

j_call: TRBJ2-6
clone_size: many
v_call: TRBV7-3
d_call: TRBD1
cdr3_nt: TGTGCCAGCAGCATCGGGACAGCCGGTCTGACTTTC
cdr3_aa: CASSIGTAGLTF

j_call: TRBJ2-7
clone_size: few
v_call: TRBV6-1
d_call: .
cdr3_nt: TGTGCCAGCAGTGAGGTCAGGGGCTACGAGCAGTACTTC
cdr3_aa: CASSEVRGYEQYF

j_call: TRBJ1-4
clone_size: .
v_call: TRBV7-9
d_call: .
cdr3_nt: TGTGCCAGCAGCCCAGACAGGACTGAAAAACTGTTTTTT
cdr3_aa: CASSPDRTEKLFF

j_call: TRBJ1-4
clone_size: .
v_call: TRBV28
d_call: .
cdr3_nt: TGTGCCAGCAGTTTAGTCGGTGTAGAAAAACTGTTTTTT
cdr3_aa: CASSLVGVEKLFF

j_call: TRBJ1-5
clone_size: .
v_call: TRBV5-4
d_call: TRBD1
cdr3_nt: TGTGCCAGCAGCTCAAATCCAGGGGGGCCGGAGCATTTT
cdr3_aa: CASSSNPGGPEHF

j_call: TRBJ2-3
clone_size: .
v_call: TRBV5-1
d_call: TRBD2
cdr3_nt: TGCGCCAGCAGCTTGAGCGGGAGGGCCACAGATACGCAGTATTTT
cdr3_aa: CASSLSGRATDTQYF

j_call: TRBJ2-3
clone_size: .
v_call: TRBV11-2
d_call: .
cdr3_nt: TGTGCCAGCAGGGCCGGGAGCACAGATACGCAGTATTTT
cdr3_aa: CASRAGSTDTQYF

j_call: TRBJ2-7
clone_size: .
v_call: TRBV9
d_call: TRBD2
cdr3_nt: TGTGCCAGCAGCGTAGGGGGGCGGGAGGGCCGCGAGCAGTACTTC
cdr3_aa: CASSVGGREGREQYF

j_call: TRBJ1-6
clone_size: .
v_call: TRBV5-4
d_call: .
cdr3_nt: TGTGCCAGCACCTCCATAGGGGAATCACCCCTCCACTTT
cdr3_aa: CASTSIGESPLHF

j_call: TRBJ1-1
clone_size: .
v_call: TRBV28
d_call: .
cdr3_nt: TGTGCCAGCAGTGGAGGGAGGAACACTGAAGCTTTCTTT
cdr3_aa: CASSGGRNTEAFF

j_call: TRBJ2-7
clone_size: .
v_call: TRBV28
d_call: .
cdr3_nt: TGTGCCAGCCATGATCGGTACGAGCAGTACTTC
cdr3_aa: CASHDRYEQYF

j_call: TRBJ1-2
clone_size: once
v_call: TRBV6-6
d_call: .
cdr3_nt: TGTGCCAGCAGGCACCGACAGCAGAATAACTATGGCTACACCTTC
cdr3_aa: CASRHRQQNNYGYTF

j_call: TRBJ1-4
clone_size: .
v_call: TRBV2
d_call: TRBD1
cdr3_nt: TGTGCCTCACGGGACAGGGGGGCAACTAATGAAAAACTGTTTTTT
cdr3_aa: CASRDRGATNEKLFF

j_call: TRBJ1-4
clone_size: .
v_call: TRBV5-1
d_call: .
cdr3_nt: TGCGCCAGCAGCCACGCGTCGGGGGGACCGTCCATTAGGCCTGAAAAACTGTTTTTT
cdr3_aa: CASSHASGGPSIRPEKLFF

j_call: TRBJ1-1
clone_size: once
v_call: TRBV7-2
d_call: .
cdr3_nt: TGTGCCAGCAGCTTAGTTGGGGGCGGCACTGAAGCTTTCTTT
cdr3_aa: CASSLVGGGTEAFF

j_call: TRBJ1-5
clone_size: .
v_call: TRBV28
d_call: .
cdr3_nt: TGTGCCAGCAGTTTACCAGGGTACAATCAGCCCCAGCATTTT
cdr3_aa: CASSLPGYNQPQHF

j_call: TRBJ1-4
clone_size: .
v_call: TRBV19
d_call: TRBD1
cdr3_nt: TGTGCCAGTAGTACCGGGACAGCTAATGAAAAACTGTTTTTT
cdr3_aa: CASSTGTANEKLFF

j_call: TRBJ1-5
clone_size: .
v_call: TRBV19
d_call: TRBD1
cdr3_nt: TGTGCCAGTAGTACGCGGGACAGCCGTGGCAATCAGCCCCAGCATTTT
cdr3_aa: CASSTRDSRGNQPQHF

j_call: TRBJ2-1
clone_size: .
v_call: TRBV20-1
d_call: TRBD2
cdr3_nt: TGCAGTGCTCCTAGCGGCAATGAGCAGTTCTTC
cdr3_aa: CSAPSGNEQFF

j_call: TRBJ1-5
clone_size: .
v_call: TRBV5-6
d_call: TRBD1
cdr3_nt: TGTGCCAGCAGCTTACTTGGACAGGCAGATAGCAATCAGCCCCAGCATTTT
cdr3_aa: CASSLLGQADSNQPQHF

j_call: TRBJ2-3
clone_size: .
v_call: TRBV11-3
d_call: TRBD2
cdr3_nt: TGTGCCAGCAGCCGACTAGCGGGACGCACAGATACGCAGTATTTT
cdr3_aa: CASSRLAGRTDTQYF

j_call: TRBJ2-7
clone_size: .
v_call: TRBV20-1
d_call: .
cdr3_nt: TGCAGTGCTAGACAGGGACTCGAGCAGTACTTC
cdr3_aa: CSARQGLEQYF

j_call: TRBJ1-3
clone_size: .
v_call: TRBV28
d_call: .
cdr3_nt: TGTGCCAGCAGTCCGAGGGCCAAGCCAAACACCATATATTTT
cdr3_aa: CASSPRAKPNTIYF

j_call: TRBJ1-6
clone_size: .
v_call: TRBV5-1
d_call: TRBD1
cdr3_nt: TGCGCCAGCAGCTTAGCCGACAGGGATAATTCACCCCTCCACTTT
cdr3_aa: CASSLADRDNSPLHF

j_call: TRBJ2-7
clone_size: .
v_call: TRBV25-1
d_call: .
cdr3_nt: TGTGCCAGCACAGGACAAGCCTACGAGCAGTACTTC
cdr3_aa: CASTGQAYEQYF

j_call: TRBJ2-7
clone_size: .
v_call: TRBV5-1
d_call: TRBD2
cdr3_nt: TGCGCCAGCAGCTACGGAGACAGCGTGGGACTAGCGGGAGGGCCGGGGGAGCAGTACTTC
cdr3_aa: CASSYGDSVGLAGGPGEQYF

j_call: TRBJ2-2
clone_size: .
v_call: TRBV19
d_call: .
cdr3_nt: TGTGCCAGCATGTGTGTAAGGGGCAGCTTCCCCGGGGAGCTGTTTTTT
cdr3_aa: CASMCVRGSFPGELFF

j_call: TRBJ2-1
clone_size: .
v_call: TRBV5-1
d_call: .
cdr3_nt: TGCGCCAGCAGCGAGGTTGACAGCTACAATGAGCAGTTCTTC
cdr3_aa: CASSEVDSYNEQFF